This T cell receptor (beta chain) was observed in a study of CD8 T cells in ankylosing spondylitis. This CDR3 spans 18 amino acids. CDR1 is SGHAT, CDR2 FQNNGV, per germline. Losses at the gene ends were 5 bases for V and 5 bases for J; bases not matched to a gene: 11. Notes on this clonotype: The antigen is unknown.

One entry per CDR3 protein results from TCRdb running MiXCR on the 5' RACE reads. The sample lists approximately 540,000 distinct CDR3 sequences; about 12% were seen once. The study, taken as a whole, reports: Characteristic of ankylosing spondylitis blood, it appeared, was a TCR beta motif comprising roughly eight highly homologous variants.

Material: blood, either unsorted or a sorted T cell fraction (not recorded which). The chain combines TRBV11-2 with TRBJ2-5; 16 positions match TRBD2. The clonotype was recovered from a male donor with ankylosing spondylitis. The CDR3 is CASSTGLAGGSNEETQYF. Written as DNA, the CDR3 is TGTGCCAGCAGCACGGGACTAGCGGGAGGGAGTAACGAGGAGACCCAGTACTTC.